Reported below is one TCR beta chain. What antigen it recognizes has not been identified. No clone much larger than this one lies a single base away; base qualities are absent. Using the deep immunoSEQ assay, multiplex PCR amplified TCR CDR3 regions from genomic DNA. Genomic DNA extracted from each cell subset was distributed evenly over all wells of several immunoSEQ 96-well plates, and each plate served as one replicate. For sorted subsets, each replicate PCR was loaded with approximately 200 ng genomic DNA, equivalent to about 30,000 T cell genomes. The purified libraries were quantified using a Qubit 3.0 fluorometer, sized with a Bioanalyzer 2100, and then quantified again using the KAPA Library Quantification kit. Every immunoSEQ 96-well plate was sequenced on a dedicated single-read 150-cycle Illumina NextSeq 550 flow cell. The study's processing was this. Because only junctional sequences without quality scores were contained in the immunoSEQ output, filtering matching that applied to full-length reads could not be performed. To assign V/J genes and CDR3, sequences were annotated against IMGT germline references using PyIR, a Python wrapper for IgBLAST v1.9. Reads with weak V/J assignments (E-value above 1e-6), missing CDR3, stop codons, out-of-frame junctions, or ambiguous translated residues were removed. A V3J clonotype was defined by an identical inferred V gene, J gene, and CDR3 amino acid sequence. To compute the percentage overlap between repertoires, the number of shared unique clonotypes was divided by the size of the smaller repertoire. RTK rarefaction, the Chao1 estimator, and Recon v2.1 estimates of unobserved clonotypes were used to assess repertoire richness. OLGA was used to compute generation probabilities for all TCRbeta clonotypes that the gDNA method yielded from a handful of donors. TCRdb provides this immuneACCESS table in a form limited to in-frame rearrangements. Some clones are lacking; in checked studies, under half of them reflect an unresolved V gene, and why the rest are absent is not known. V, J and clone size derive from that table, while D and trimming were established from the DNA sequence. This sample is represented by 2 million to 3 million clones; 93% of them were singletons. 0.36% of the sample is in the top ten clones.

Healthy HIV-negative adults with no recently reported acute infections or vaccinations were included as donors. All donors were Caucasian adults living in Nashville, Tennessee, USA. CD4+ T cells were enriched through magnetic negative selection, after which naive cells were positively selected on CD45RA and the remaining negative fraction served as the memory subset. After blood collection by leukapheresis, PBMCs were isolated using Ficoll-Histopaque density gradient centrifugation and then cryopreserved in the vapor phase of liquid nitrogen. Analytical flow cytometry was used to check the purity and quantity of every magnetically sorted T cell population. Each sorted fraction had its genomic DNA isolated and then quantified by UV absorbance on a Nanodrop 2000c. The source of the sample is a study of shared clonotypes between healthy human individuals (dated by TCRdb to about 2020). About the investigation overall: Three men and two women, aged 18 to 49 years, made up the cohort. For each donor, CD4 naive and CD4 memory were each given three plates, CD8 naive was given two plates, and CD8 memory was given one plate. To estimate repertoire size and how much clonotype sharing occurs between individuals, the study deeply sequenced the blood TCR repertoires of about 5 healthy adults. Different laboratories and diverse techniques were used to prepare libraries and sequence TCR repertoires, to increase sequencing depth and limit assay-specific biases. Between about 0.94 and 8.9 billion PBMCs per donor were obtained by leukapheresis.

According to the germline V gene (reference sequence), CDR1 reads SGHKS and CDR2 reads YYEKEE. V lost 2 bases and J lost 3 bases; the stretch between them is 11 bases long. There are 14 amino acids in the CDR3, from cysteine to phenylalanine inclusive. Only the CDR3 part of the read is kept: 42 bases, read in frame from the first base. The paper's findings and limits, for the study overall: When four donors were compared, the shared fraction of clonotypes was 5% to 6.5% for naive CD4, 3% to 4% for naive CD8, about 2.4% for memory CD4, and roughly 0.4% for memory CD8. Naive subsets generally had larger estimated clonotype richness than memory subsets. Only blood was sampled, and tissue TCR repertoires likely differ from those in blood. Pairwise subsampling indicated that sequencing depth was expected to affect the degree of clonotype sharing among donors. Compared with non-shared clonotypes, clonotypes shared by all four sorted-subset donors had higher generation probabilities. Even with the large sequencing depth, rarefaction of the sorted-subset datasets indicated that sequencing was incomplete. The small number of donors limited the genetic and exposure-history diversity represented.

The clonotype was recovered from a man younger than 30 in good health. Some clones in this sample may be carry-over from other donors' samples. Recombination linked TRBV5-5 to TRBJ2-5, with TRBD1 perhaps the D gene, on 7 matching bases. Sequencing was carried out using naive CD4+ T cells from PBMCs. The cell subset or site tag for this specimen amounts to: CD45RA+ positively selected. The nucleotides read TGTGCCAGCAGCTTTGGAGGGGGCGAAGAGACCCAGTACTTC. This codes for CASSFGGGEETQYF.